Following are 11 T cell receptor beta chains from one sample sequenced in a study of blood T cell repertoires in COVID-19. Only in-frame clones appear in the TCRdb table, and some are missing; sequencing was by immunoSEQ multiplex PCR. This sample carries 120,000 to 150,000 clones, more than 65% of them seen once, and the ten largest clones take around 8%. Sequenced input: peripheral blood. These receptors all come from a human donor in a cohort sampled during active COVID-19.

The chain uses TRBV7-3 and TRBJ2-1; 14 bases are a match to TRBD2. The CDR3 consists of 16 residues. The junction had 4 bases not matched to a gene; V was cut back by 5 bases and J by 4 bases. Germline lookup yields CDR1 SGHTA and CDR2 FQGTGA. The CDR3 bases are TGTGCCAGCAGCAAGGGACTAGCGGGGGCATACAATGAGCAGTTCTTC. This encodes CASSKGLAGAYNEQFF. The full variable domain, its missing parts supplied by reference TRBV7-3 and TRBJ2-1, is GAGVSQTPSNKVTEKGKYVELRCDPISGHTALYWYRQSLGQGPEFLIYFQGTGAADDSGLPNDRFFAVRPEGSVSTLKIQRTERGDSAVYLCASSKGLAGAYNEQFFGPGTRLTVL.

This sequence joins TRBV9 and TRBJ2-5, with TRBD2 matching 14 bases. The V and J ends lost 4 bases and 5 bases, in that order; junction bases with no gene match: 13. The CDR3 spans 18 residues. Germline-derived CDR1 and CDR2 are SGDLS and YYNGEE. CDR3 residues: CASSPEGLAGAQVETQYF. For the CDR3, the DNA is TGTGCCAGCAGCCCTGAGGGACTAGCGGGGGCCCAAGTGGAGACCCAGTACTTC.

This chain joins TRBV5-4 and TRBJ2-3; D is undetermined. Trimming left V 4 bases short and J 1 base short, with 19 bases between. The CDR3 contains 17 residues. CDR1 and CDR2 from the germline V gene are SGHNT and YYREEE (reference sequence). The CDR3 region has the DNA TGTGCCAGCAGCCCCTTAACTCGAGGAAAGGGCACAGATACGCAGTATTTT. Translated, it gives CASSPLTRGKGTDTQYF.

This sequence joins TRBV29-1 and TRBJ1-2, with a tentative D call TRBD1 (5 bases). Deletions cut 4 bases from V and 3 bases from J, with 15 bases between. Looked up from germline, CDR1 is SQVTM and CDR2 is ANQGSEA. The CDR3 totals 14 residues. The CDR3 spells CSVGATAGYYGYTF. The CDR3 coding sequence is TGCAGCGTTGGGGCGACAGCCGGGTACTATGGCTACACCTTC. The entire variable domain, with the rest obtained from reference TRBV29-1 and TRBJ1-2, is as follows: SAVISQKPSRDICQRGTSLTIQCQVDSQVTMMFWYRQQPGQSLTLIATANQGSEATYESGFVIDKFPISRPNLTFSTLTVSNMSPEDSSIYLCSVGATAGYYGYTFGSGTRLTVV.

J is TRBJ2-1 and V is TRBV9; 11 positions match TRBD2. The germline CDR1 and CDR2 sequences are SGDLS and YYNGEE. The CDR3 sequence is 15 residues long. J gave up 9 bases and V 3 bases, and 8 bases lay outside the gene matches. CDR3 DNA sequence: TGTGCCAGCAGCGCTGTTAGCGGGGGGGCGGGTGAGCAGTTCTTC. Translation: CASSAVSGGAGEQFF.

The chain combines TRBV11-2 with TRBJ2-5; 8 bases map to TRBD1. Germline V gene data show CDR1 as SGHAT and CDR2 as FQNNGV. The CDR3 is made up of 16 amino acids. The junction had 6 bases not matched to a gene; V was cut back by 1 base and J by 2 bases. CDR3 sequence reads: CASSLVGQAYQETQYF. Here the CDR3 DNA reads TGTGCCAGCAGCTTAGTGGGACAGGCCTATCAAGAGACCCAGTACTTC.

This clone was observed a single time. The chain carries TRBV28 and TRBJ2-5; D may be TRBD1 (8 bases). The CDR3 contains 16 residues. Germline CDR1 is MDHEN and CDR2 is SYDVKM. Trimming left V 8 bases short and J 4 bases short, with 23 bases between. As DNA, the CDR3 is TGTGCCAGCGGAGCTTGGACAGGGAGGGGAGGAGAGACCCAGTACTTC. Its protein product is CASGAWTGRGGETQYF.

The rearrangement joins TRBV6-5 to TRBJ2-7; TRBD1 matches at 9 bases. Germline V gene lookup returns CDR1 MNHEY and CDR2 SVGAGI. This CDR3 has 15 amino acids. Trimming at V came to 6 bases and at J to 5 bases, leaving 11 bases not matched to a gene. The CDR3 protein is CASSRGQGTRNEQYF. The CDR3 bases are TGTGCCAGCAGCCGCGGACAGGGGACGAGAAACGAGCAGTACTTC.

This clone was detected only once. The genes are TRBV6-2 or TRBV6-3 and TRBJ1-4; D not certain. Trimming removed 10 bases at V and 8 bases at J, with 14 bases between. Germline CDR1 and CDR2: MNHEY and SVGEGT. The CDR3 covers 12 residues. CDR3 amino acids: CATSGPREKLFF. CDR3 coding DNA: TGTGCCACCAGCGGGCCAAGGGAAAAACTGTTTTTT.

The chain combines TRBV18 with TRBJ2-7; 9 nucleotides line up with TRBD1. Germline assignment: CDR1 KGHSH and CDR2 LQKENI. This CDR3 region has 15 residues. J gave up 1 base and V 4 bases, and 5 bases lay outside the gene matches. The CDR3 nucleotides read TGTGCCAGCTCACAACAGGGGGCTAATTCCTACGAGCAGTACTTC. As protein: CASSQQGANSYEQYF.

The chain couples TRBV6-5 to TRBJ1-5; possibly TRBD1 for D (5 bases). The CDR3 spans 14 residues. Trimming took off 6 bases at V and 7 bases at J, with 16 bases between the two ends. Looked up from germline, CDR1 is MNHEY and CDR2 is SVGAGI. DNA of the CDR3: TGTGCCAGCAGCCCAAACGCAGGGAACCAGCCCCAGCATTTT. Translated, it gives CASSPNAGNQPQHF.